This T cell receptor (beta chain) was documented in a study of CD8+CD57+ T cells in acquired aplastic anemia listed by TCRdb under 2018. At the level of the whole study: On average, sorted CD4+ and CD8+ cells yielded approximately 3 ug of extracted DNA, with a range of roughly 0.17 to 27.4 ug. CD8+CD57+ expansion was defined as a frequency above the mean frequency observed in healthy subjects. The full study reports these points: Between patients and healthy controls, no significant difference in CD8+ Simpson's diversity was found (P=0.060). About 29 CD8+ CDR3 sequences were found to be shared between patients and controls, but these sequences appeared to be highly expressed in patients and within the immunodominant clones of the patients.

Trimming at the junction amounts to 0 bases on V and 2 bases on J, and the germline ends lie 1 base apart. From its cysteine to its phenylalanine, the CDR3 spans 12 amino acids. Just the 36-base CDR3 DNA is kept, in frame starting at base 1. CDR1 and CDR2 are drawn from the germline V gene: SGHRS, YFSETQ. Profiling of TCR beta VDJ combinations and CDR3 sequences used genomic DNA as the template. An Illumina HiSeq 2000 was the platform used for TCR repertoire sequencing. On the study's bioinformatics: Repertoire assessment relied on Simpson's diversity index, CDR3 size and DJ length profiles, and TRBV/TRBJ rearrangement plots. The most abundant DNA sequence in the deep sequencing data was taken as the immunodominant clone. CDR3 amino acid sequences were checked for sharing across subjects and were also compared against the VDJdb database and published repertoires. The public sequencing data were trimmed at Q25 with fastp and processed into clonotypes with MiXCR by TCRdb, which kept only in-frame beta chains. A single entry per CDR3 protein holds the most common genes and DNA from its merged rows. The V and J calls were determined by TCRdb, not by the authors. In all, the sample holds 200,000 to 250,000 distinct CDR3 sequences, and about half of those were seen once. The biggest ten clones account for 15% to 20% of the sample.

There are many counts of this clonotype. Its antigen is unknown. No much larger clone exists at a distance of one base, and base qualities are not known. Patients chosen for sequencing had shown expansion of CD8+CD57+ cells by flow cytometry. Every patient had a diagnosis of severe acquired aplastic anemia based on International Study of Aplastic Anemia and Agranulocytosis and Camitta criteria. Patients had received no therapy at the time of blood sampling. The study deep-sequenced TCR repertoires of sorted CD4+ and CD8+ blood T cells from severe aplastic anemia patients and healthy subjects. Patients were enrolled in the USA under clinicaltrials.gov protocols 00001620, 01623167, 00001397, 00071045, 00081523 and 00961064. Ficoll-Paque density gradient centrifugation was used to isolate peripheral blood mononuclear cells. Before DNA extraction, CD4+ and CD8+ T cells were sorted with FACS or magnetic beads.

The sequence was collected from a human donor with aplastic anemia. Sample: sorted CD4+, CD8+, or CD8+CD57+ T cells (not recorded which) from PBMCs. The rearranged segments are TRBV5-1 and TRBJ2-3, with the D gene uncertain. Here the CDR3 is given as CASSLDTDTQYF. The DNA is as follows: TGCGCCAGCAGCTTGGACACAGATACGCAGTATTTT.